The 29 T cell receptor beta chains below come from one sample, sequenced in a study of control samples from healthy donors and cancer patients. Data came from immunoSEQ multiplex PCR; TCRdb stores just in-frame clones and leaves some out. The sample records around 22,000 clones, around 83% being singletons. What was sequenced was PBMCs. These receptor sequences come from a man between 60 and 70 years old with head and neck cancer.

The CDR3 region has the DNA TGTGCCAGCTCCCCCCGGGACGGATCTGCCGGGGAGCTGTTTTTT. Amino acids: CASSPRDGSAGELFF. This sequence joins TRBV6-6 and TRBJ2-2; D may correspond to TRBD1 or TRBD2 (5 bases each). The CDR3 runs 15 residues. Trimming cost V 8 bases and J 6 bases, with 19 bases left between them. Germline CDR1 MNHNY, CDR2 SVGAGI (reference sequence).

V gene TRBV20-1 combines with J gene TRBJ2-7; no clear D. CDR1 is DFQATT and CDR2 is SNEGSKA in the germline V gene (reference sequence). This CDR3 spans 11 amino acids. Between the trimmed V and J ends, which lost 5 bases and 1 base, there was a span of 6 bases. CDR3: CSAVGSYEQYF. CDR3 sequence (DNA): TGCAGTGCTGTGGGATCCTACGAGCAGTACTTC.

The gene calls are TRBV23-1 and TRBJ2-7; no clear D gene. TRBV23-1 is an ORF, with its function uncertain. V shed 5 bases and J shed 2 bases, with 13 bases lying between them. CDR3 length: 14 amino acids. This CDR3 is CASSSPGAPYEQYF. The CDR3 DNA reads as TGCGCCAGCAGTTCCCCAGGTGCCCCCTACGAGCAGTACTTC.

There are a few counts of this clone. V gene TRBV5-1 combines with J gene TRBJ1-4, with TRBD1 as a possible D gene (6 bases). From germline, CDR1 is SGHRS and CDR2 YFSETQ. CDR3 length equals 16 residues. V was pared by 7 bases and J by 2 bases, with 18 bases between. CDR3 sequence reads: CASPGGRVCTNEKLFF. Written as DNA, the CDR3 is TGCGCCAGCCCCGGGGGCAGGGTATGCACTAATGAAAAACTGTTTTTT.

J is TRBJ1-3 and V is TRBV7-3; 7 bases are a match to TRBD1. The V and J ends lost 5 bases and 0 bases, in that order; junction bases with no gene match: 7. The length of the CDR3 is 16 residues. CDR1 is SGHTA, CDR2 FQGTGA, per germline. CDR3 sequence (DNA): TGTGCCAGCAGCACCTACAGGGGCCTCTCTGGAAACACCATATATTTT. It encodes CASSTYRGLSGNTIYF.

This chain joins TRBV5-1 and TRBJ2-5, with D possibly called TRBD1 or TRBD2 (6 bases each). V lost 0 bases and J 5 bases, leaving 17 bases between the germline ends. CDR1 and CDR2 (germline): SGHRS, YFSETQ. The CDR3 totals 16 residues. The CDR3 reads CASSLGGAVQGETQYF. The CDR3 DNA sequence: TGCGCCAGCAGCTTGGGGGGGGCAGTCCAGGGGGAGACCCAGTACTTC.

This rearrangement joins TRBV7-2 to TRBJ2-7; D not certain. Between the trimmed V and J ends, which lost 1 base and 4 bases, there was a span of 5 bases. Germline CDR1 reads SGHTA; CDR2 reads FQGNSA. The CDR3 has 12 residues. CDR3 residues: CASSLVEYEQYV. In DNA, the CDR3 is TGTGCCAGCAGCTTAGTAGAATACGAGCAGTACGTC.

The chain is built from TRBV7-6 and TRBJ2-2; no firm D call. This CDR3 is built from 13 residues. Germline-derived CDR1 and CDR2 are SGHVS and FNYEAQ. V lost 1 base and J lost 7, with 7 bases in between. CDR3 in DNA: TGTGCCAGCAGCTTAGGCATGGGCGGGGAGCTGTTTTTT. The encoded protein is CASSLGMGGELFF.

The V gene is TRBV3-1 (or the pseudogene TRBV3-2), the J gene TRBJ1-6, with TRBD1 identical over 10 bases. The CDR3 runs to 15 residues. The germline CDR1 and CDR2 sequences are LGHDT and YNNKEL (reference sequence). Germline trimming cut 3 bases from V and 9 bases from J; bases unmatched to any gene: 5. CDR3: CASSHRDRGSSPLHF. The DNA of the CDR3 is TGTGCCAGCAGCCATCGGGACAGGGGAAGTTCACCCCTCCACTTT.

The V and J genes are TRBV3-1 (or the pseudogene TRBV3-2) and TRBJ2-2, with 13 bases aligning to TRBD2. Losses at the gene ends were 1 base for V and 6 bases for J; bases not matched to a gene: 5. This CDR3 region has 17 residues. CDR1 is LGHDT, CDR2 YNNKEL, per germline (reference sequence). CDR3 loop: CASSQGLAGGLAGELFF. CDR3 DNA sequence: TGTGCCAGCAGCCAAGGACTAGCGGGAGGATTGGCCGGGGAGCTGTTTTTT.

This clone was counted a single time. V and J are TRBV2 and TRBJ1-1; the D gene is possibly TRBD1 (6 bases). Germline loops: CDR1 SNHLY, CDR2 FYNNEI. V gave up 6 bases and J gave up 3 bases, with 14 bases separating them. The CDR3 covers 14 residues. CDR3 sequence reads: CASRPGVGDTEAFF. CDR3 nucleotide sequence: TGTGCCAGCAGACCAGGGGTGGGGGACACTGAAGCTTTCTTT.

This sequence joins TRBV5-4 and TRBJ2-3, with 7 bases matching TRBD1. Germline V gene lookup returns CDR1 SGHNT and CDR2 YYREEE (reference sequence). V lost 1 base and J lost 4; bases outside the gene matches: 9. The CDR3 has 16 amino acids. The CDR3 coding sequence is TGTGCCAGCAGCTTGAGAGGGGGCGGTCAAGCAGATACGCAGTATTTT. It yields the protein CASSLRGGGQADTQYF.

Regarding this clone: The same CDR3 is also encoded by other DNA sequences in this sample. This CDR3 reads CASSRLAGRYNEQFF. The CDR3 region has the DNA TGTGCCAGCAGTCGACTAGCGGGACGTTACAATGAGCAGTTCTTC. The V call is TRBV28, the J call TRBJ2-1, with 11 positions matching TRBD2. Germline V gene lookup returns CDR1 MDHEN and CDR2 SYDVKM. Trimming at V came to 5 bases and at J to 4 bases, leaving 4 bases not matched to a gene. The CDR3 runs to 15 residues.

The count of this clone is one. For the CDR3, the DNA is TGCGCCAGCAGCCTCCGCGACGGGTGGGGGAACACTGAAGCTTTCTTT. Translation: CASSLRDGWGNTEAFF. The J gene is TRBJ1-1, the V gene TRBV5-1, with D unresolved. Germline V gives CDR1 SGHRS, CDR2 YFSETQ. CDR3 length: 16 residues. V lost 4 bases to trimming and J lost 1 base, with 17 bases between them.

The V and J genes are TRBV18 and TRBJ1-5, with a possible D match to TRBD1 (5 bases). From germline, CDR1 is KGHSH and CDR2 LQKENI. The V and J ends lost 4 bases and 1 base respectively, with 17 bases between them. The CDR3 is 17 amino acids. DNA for the CDR3: TGTGCCAGCTCACTGTCGTCGGGGACCCTAAGCAATCAGCCCCAGCATTTT. It translates to CASSLSSGTLSNQPQHF. The full variable domain, in which reference TRBV18 and TRBJ1-5 provide the parts outside the CDR3, is NAGVMQNPRHLVRRRGQEARLRCSPMKGHSHVYWYRQLPEEGLKFMVYLQKENIIDESGMPKERFSAEFPKEGPSILRIQQVVRGDSAAYFCASSLSSGTLSNQPQHFGDGTRLSIL.

The V gene is TRBV7-9, the J gene TRBJ2-1; 7 bases align to TRBD2. Per germline, CDR1 SEHNR and CDR2 FQNEAQ (reference sequence). This CDR3 has 15 amino acids. The ends lost 3 bases at V and 0 bases at J; junction bases unmatched: 2. In DNA form, the CDR3 reads TGTGCCAGCAGCTTCCTAGCGGCCTCCTACAATGAGCAGTTCTTC. Translating gives CASSFLAASYNEQFF.

This rearrangement joins TRBV9 to TRBJ2-3; 13 nucleotides agree with TRBD2. Trimming removed 4 bases from V and 2 bases from J; junction bases left unmatched: 7. The V gene's germline CDR1 is SGDLS and CDR2 YYNGEE. This CDR3 spans 17 amino acids. This chain's CDR3 is CASSPGTSGTFTDTQYF. DNA of the CDR3: TGTGCCAGCAGCCCCGGGACTAGCGGGACCTTCACAGATACGCAGTATTTT.

The chain has TRBV3-1 (or the pseudogene TRBV3-2) and TRBJ2-2; 8 bases fit TRBD1. The ends lost 4 bases at V and 0 bases at J; junction bases unmatched: 4. The germline V gene encodes CDR1 LGHDT and CDR2 YNNKEL (reference sequence). CDR3 length: 16 residues. CDR3 sequence: CASSPRQGTNTGELFF. CDR3 DNA sequence: TGTGCCAGCAGCCCCCGACAGGGGACGAACACCGGGGAGCTGTTTTTT.

This sequence joins TRBV6-1 and TRBJ2-5, with D possibly being TRBD1 (5 bases). Germline loops: CDR1 MNHNS, CDR2 SASEGT. The CDR3 sequence is 15 residues long. V was trimmed by 8 bases and J by 1 base, leaving 17 bases between them. In nucleotides, the CDR3 is TGTGCCAGCTCCCAAACATGGACACTCCAAGAGACCCAGTACTTC. Translation: CASSQTWTLQETQYF.

A single count supports this clone. This chain links TRBV5-1 with TRBJ2-7; D is possibly TRBD2 (5 bases). The V and J ends lost 1 base and 0 bases respectively, with 11 bases between them. Germline V gives CDR1 SGHRS, CDR2 YFSETQ. The CDR3 covers 15 residues. CDR3 in DNA: TGCGCCAGCAGCTTGAACGGGAAGAGCTCCTACGAGCAGTACTTC. Translation: CASSLNGKSSYEQYF.

This CDR3 is CASSPGWSGSYEQYF. CDR3 DNA sequence: TGTGCCAGCAGCCCCGGGTGGAGCGGGAGTTACGAGCAGTACTTC. This chain uses TRBV9 with TRBJ2-7; 8 bases match TRBD2. There are 15 residues in the CDR3. Germline V gene data show CDR1 as SGDLS and CDR2 as YYNGEE. V shed 4 bases and J 4 bases; nucleotides not matched to a gene: 10.

This rearrangement joins TRBV5-6 to TRBJ2-7, with D maybe TRBD2 (6 bases). CDR3 size: 13 residues. Trimming pared 1 base from V and 7 bases from J, leaving 12 bases between. Germline values: CDR1 SGHDT, CDR2 YYEEEE. CDR3 in amino acids: CASSLTGVGEQYF. CDR3 bases: TGTGCCAGCAGCTTGACGGGGGTCGGAGAGCAGTACTTC.

The gene calls are TRBV18 and TRBJ1-1; maybe TRBD1 (5 bases). Germline values: CDR1 KGHSH, CDR2 LQKENI. The CDR3 contains 16 residues. Between the trimmed V and J ends, which lost 0 bases and 3 bases, there was a span of 14 bases. The CDR3 nucleotides read TGTGCCAGCTCACCACCCCAGGGAAGGAAGGACACTGAAGCTTTCTTT. Protein: CASSPPQGRKDTEAFF.

This chain connects TRBV7-9 to TRBJ1-1, with 8 positions matching TRBD1. In germline, CDR1 is SEHNR, CDR2 FQNEAQ (reference sequence). The CDR3 sequence is 15 residues long. Trimming removed 4 bases from V and 2 bases from J; junction bases left unmatched: 6. The CDR3 sequence is CASSSTGAPNTEAFF. CDR3 coding DNA: TGTGCCAGCAGCTCGACAGGGGCTCCTAACACTGAAGCTTTCTTT.

The chain carries TRBV6-4 and TRBJ2-1; possible D gene TRBD2, 5 bases. From germline, CDR1 is MRHNA and CDR2 SNTAGT. This CDR3 comprises 15 residues. The V end lost 3 bases, the J end lost 3 bases, and 12 bases lay between the germline ends. CDR3 protein: CASSEVAIGYNEQFF. The CDR3 DNA is TGTGCCAGCAGTGAGGTAGCGATAGGCTACAATGAGCAGTTCTTC.

J is TRBJ1-2 and V is TRBV4-1; D gene uncertain. The CDR3 has 14 amino acids. The germline V gene has CDR1 MGHRA and CDR2 YSYEKL. V was shortened by 0 bases and J by 2 bases, with 7 bases between the two germline ends. The DNA for the CDR3 is TGCGCCAGCAGCCAAGAAGAGACAAACTATGGCTACACCTTC. Amino acids: CASSQEETNYGYTF.

This chain joins TRBV19 and TRBJ1-2, with D perhaps TRBD1 (5 bases). Looked up from germline, CDR1 is LNHDA and CDR2 is SQIVND (reference sequence). V was trimmed by 7 bases and J by 4 bases, leaving 19 bases between them. The CDR3 loop spans 15 amino acids. CDR3 sequence reads: CASTSPGVFGYGYTF. CDR3 bases: TGTGCCAGTACGTCCCCGGGGGTGTTCGGCTATGGCTACACCTTC.

V and J are TRBV3-1 (or the pseudogene TRBV3-2) and TRBJ1-2; possibly TRBD1 for D (6 bases). CDR3 length equals 14 residues. V lost 5 bases, J lost 6 bases, and 16 bases lay in between. The germline V gene encodes CDR1 LGHDT and CDR2 YNNKEL (reference sequence). The CDR3 sequence is CASSSLGGRHGYTF. CDR3 nucleotide sequence: TGTGCCAGCAGCTCCCTCGGGGGGCGGCATGGCTACACCTTC.

This chain joins TRBV6-1 and TRBJ2-1, with 7 bases fitting TRBD2. Per germline, CDR1 MNHNS and CDR2 SASEGT. CDR3 size: 16 residues. V shed 1 base, J shed 7 bases, and the junction held 10 bases outside the gene matches. CDR3 DNA sequence: TGTGCCAGCAGTGAAGAAGTCCTAGCGGTACCTAATGAGCAGTTCTTC. Its protein product is CASSEEVLAVPNEQFF.